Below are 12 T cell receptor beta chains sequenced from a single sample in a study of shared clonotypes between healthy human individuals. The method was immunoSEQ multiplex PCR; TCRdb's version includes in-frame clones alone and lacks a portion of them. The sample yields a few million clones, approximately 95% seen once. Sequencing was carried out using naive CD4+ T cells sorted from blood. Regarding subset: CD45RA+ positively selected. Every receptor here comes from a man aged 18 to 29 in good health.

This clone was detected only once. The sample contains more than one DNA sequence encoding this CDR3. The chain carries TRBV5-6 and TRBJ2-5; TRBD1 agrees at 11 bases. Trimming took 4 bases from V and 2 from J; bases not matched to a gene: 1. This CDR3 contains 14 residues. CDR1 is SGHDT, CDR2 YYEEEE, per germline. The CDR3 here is CASSRDRGQETQYF. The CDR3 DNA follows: TGTGCCAGCAGCCGGGACAGGGGGCAAGAGACCCAGTACTTC.

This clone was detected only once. The CDR3: CAWSVLNQPQHF. The CDR3 DNA sequence: TGTGCCTGGAGTGTACTGAATCAGCCCCAGCATTTT. The chain combines TRBV30 with TRBJ1-5; D uncertain. Germline V CDR1 and CDR2: GTSNPN, SVGIG (reference sequence). V lost 0 bases, J lost 4 bases, and 4 bases lay in between. The CDR3 extends over 12 amino acids.

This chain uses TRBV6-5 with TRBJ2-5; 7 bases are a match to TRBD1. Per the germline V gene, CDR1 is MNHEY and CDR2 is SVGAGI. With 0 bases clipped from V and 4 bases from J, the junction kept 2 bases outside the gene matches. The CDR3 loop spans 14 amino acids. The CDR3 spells CASSYSNRGETQYF. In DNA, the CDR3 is TGTGCCAGCAGTTACTCGAACAGGGGAGAGACCCAGTACTTC.

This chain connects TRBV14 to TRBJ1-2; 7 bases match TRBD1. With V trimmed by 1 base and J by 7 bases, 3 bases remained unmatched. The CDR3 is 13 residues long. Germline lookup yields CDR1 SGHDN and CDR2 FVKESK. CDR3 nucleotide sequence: TGTGCCAGCAGCCAAGGGGACAGTCGTGGCTACACCTTC. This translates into CASSQGDSRGYTF.

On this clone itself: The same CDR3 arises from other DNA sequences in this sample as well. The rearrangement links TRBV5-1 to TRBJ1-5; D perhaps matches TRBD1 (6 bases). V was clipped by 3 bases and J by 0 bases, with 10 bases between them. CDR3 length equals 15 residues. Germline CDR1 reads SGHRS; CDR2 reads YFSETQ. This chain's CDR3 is CASSSTGNSNQPQHF. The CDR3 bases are TGCGCCAGCAGCTCGACAGGAAATAGCAATCAGCCCCAGCATTTT.

This CDR3 reads CASSSRLAGNTGELFF. The CDR3, as DNA: TGTGCCAGCAGCTCCCGGCTAGCGGGGAACACCGGGGAGCTGTTTTTT. This chain joins TRBV11-2 and TRBJ2-2, with 8 bases aligning to TRBD2. CDR1 SGHAT and CDR2 FQNNGV come from the germline V gene. The length of the CDR3 is 16 residues. J was trimmed by 1 base and V by 4 bases; bases with no gene match: 5.

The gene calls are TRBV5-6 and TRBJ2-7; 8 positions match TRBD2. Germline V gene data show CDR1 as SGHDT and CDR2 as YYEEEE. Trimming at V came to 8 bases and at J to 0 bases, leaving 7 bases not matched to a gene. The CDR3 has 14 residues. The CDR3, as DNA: TGTGCCAGTCTGTCGGGAGGGAGCTCCTACGAGCAGTACTTC. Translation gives CASLSGGSSYEQYF.

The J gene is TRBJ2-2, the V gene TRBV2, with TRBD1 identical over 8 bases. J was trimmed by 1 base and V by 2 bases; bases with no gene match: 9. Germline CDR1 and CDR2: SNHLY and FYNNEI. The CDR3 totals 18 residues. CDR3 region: CASSELGTGSLNTGELFF. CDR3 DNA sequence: TGTGCCAGCAGTGAACTTGGGACAGGTTCCCTGAACACCGGGGAGCTGTTTTTT.

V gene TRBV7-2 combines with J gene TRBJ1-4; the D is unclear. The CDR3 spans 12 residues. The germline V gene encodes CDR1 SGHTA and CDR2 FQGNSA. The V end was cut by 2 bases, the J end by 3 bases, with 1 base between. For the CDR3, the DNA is TGTGCCAGCAGCTTACCTAATGAAAAACTGTTTTTT. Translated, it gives CASSLPNEKLFF.

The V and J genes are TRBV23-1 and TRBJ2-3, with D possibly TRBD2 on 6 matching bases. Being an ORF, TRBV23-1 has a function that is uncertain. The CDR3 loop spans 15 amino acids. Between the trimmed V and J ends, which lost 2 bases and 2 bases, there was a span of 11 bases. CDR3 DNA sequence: TGCGCCAGCAGTCAAGTGCGGGGAAACACAGATACGCAGTATTTT. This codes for CASSQVRGNTDTQYF.

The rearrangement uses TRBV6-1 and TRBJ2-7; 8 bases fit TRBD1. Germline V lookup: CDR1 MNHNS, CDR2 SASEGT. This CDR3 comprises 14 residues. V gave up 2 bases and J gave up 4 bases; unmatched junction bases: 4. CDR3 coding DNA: TGTGCCAGCAGTGAAAGCAGGGGGCGATACGAGCAGTACTTC. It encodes CASSESRGRYEQYF.

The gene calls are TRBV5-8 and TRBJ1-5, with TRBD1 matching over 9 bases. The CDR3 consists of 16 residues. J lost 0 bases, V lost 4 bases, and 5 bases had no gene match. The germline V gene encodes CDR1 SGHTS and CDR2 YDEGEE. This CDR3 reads CASSGQGWYSNQPQHF. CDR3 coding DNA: TGTGCCAGCAGCGGACAGGGGTGGTATAGCAATCAGCCCCAGCATTTT.